The 18 T cell receptor beta chains listed next were all sequenced from one sample in a study of CD8+ T cells in alopecia areata. The treatment: oral pan-JAK inhibitor, 5-10 mg twice daily. The sequencing template was cDNA reverse transcribed from extracted RNA. Generated by immunoSEQ multiplex PCR, the TCRdb table keeps only in-frame clones and is missing some. The sample records a few hundred thousand clones, roughly two fifths being singletons. Sequencing used CD4+ T cells sorted from blood, obtained between weeks 30 and 35, from a patient treated with tofacitinib. All receptors derive from a human donor with alopecia areata.

The V gene is TRBV6-5, the J gene TRBJ1-1; D unclear. Trimming took off 6 bases at V and 6 bases at J, with 11 bases between the two ends. The CDR3 runs to 12 residues. From germline, CDR1 is MNHEY and CDR2 SVGAGI. In DNA, the CDR3 is TGTGCCAGCAGCACACCCGGGGCTGAAGCTTTCTTT. Translated, it gives CASSTPGAEAFF.

This clone was counted only a few times. The rearrangement uses TRBV7-9 and TRBJ2-7, with D possibly matching TRBD2 (6 bases). Trimming removed 2 bases from V and 5 bases from J, with 10 bases in between. The CDR3 totals 13 residues. Germline CDR1 reads SEHNR; CDR2 reads FQNEAQ (reference sequence). The CDR3 sequence: CASSLSTGDEQYF. The CDR3 coding sequence is TGTGCCAGCAGCTTATCCACGGGGGACGAGCAGTACTTC. Full variable domain (missing parts from reference TRBV7-9 and TRBJ2-7): DTGVSQNPRHKITKRGQNVTFRCDPISEHNRLYWYRQTLGQGPEFLTYFQNEAQLEKSRLLSDRFSAERPKGSFSTLEIQRTEQGDSAMYLCASSLSTGDEQYFGPGTRLTVT.

This clone was detected only a few times. The rearrangement links TRBV28 to TRBJ2-7; D remains unclear. This CDR3 has 15 amino acids. The V gene lost 6 bases and the J gene lost 4 bases, with 19 bases spanning the gap. CDR1 MDHEN and CDR2 SYDVKM come from the germline V gene. In nucleotides, the CDR3 is TGTGCCAGCAGGTCATTCGACCGGGCTCGATACGAGCAGTACTTC. Protein sequence: CASRSFDRARYEQYF.

This chain connects TRBV16 to TRBJ2-7, with 8 bases lining up with TRBD1. Trimming at V came to 4 bases and at J to 5 bases, leaving 10 bases not matched to a gene. Per the germline V gene, CDR1 is KGHSY and CDR2 is FQNENV. This CDR3 has 15 amino acids. CDR3 nucleotide sequence: TGTGCCAGCAGCCGCCCCATGGGACAGGCCAACGAGCAGTACTTC. It codes for CASSRPMGQANEQYF.

The rearrangement uses TRBV9 and TRBJ1-5; 7 bases are a match to TRBD1. CDR1 SGDLS and CDR2 YYNGEE come from the germline V gene. J lost 4 bases, V lost 2 bases, and 6 bases had no gene match. CDR3 length: 15 residues. CDR3 in DNA: TGTGCCAGCAGCGTGGGACAGCAAGCTAATCAGCCCCAGCATTTT. Its protein product is CASSVGQQANQPQHF.

This clone appeared a few times. This chain connects TRBV5-1 to TRBJ2-7; 7 nucleotides line up with TRBD2. CDR1 is SGHRS and CDR2 is YFSETQ in the germline V gene. Losses at the gene ends were 7 bases for V and 1 base for J; bases not matched to a gene: 14. This CDR3 spans 16 amino acids. For the CDR3, the DNA is TGCGCCAGCCGCAGAACCACGGGGGGAAGTTCCTACGAGCAGTACTTC. Protein product: CASRRTTGGSSYEQYF.

This clone occurred a few times. This sequence joins TRBV11-2 and TRBJ2-2; 7 bases fit TRBD1. CDR1 and CDR2 (germline): SGHAT, FQNNGV. V was pared by 5 bases and J by 1 base, with 7 bases of the junction left unmatched. The CDR3 sequence is 16 residues long. CDR3 sequence (DNA): TGTGCCAGCAGCCCTCCCGCAGGGGGGAACACCGGGGAGCTGTTTTTT. Translating gives CASSPPAGGNTGELFF. The variable domain in full, completed from reference TRBV11-2 and TRBJ2-2, reads EAGVAQSPRYKIIEKRQSVAFWCNPISGHATLYWYQQILGQGPKLLIQFQNNGVVDDSQLPKDRFSAERLKGVDSTLKIQPAKLEDSAVYLCASSPPAGGNTGELFFGEGSRLTVL.

The rearrangement joins TRBV9 to TRBJ2-7; TRBD1 agrees at 9 bases. After removal of 3 bases from V and 5 bases from J, the junction contained 9 bases not matched to a gene. The CDR3 has 15 residues. Per the germline V gene, CDR1 is SGDLS and CDR2 is YYNGEE. CDR3 protein: CASSAMGQGRHEQYF. CDR3 nucleotide sequence: TGTGCCAGCAGCGCAATGGGACAGGGAAGGCACGAGCAGTACTTC.

The rearrangement joins TRBV4-1 to TRBJ2-3, with a possible D match to TRBD2 (5 bases). The V gene's germline CDR1 is MGHRA and CDR2 YSYEKL. Trimming cost V 1 base and J 1 base, with 15 bases left between them. The CDR3 sequence is 17 residues long. For the CDR3, the DNA is TGCGCCAGCAGCCAAGTTAGAACGGGGTATGGCACAGATACGCAGTATTTT. Encoded protein: CASSQVRTGYGTDTQYF.

V is TRBV7-2 and J is TRBJ2-3; D gene uncertain. Germline V gives CDR1 SGHTA, CDR2 FQGNSA. V was shortened by 8 bases and J by 4 bases, with 10 bases between the two germline ends. This CDR3 has 12 amino acids. CDR3 sequence (DNA): TGTGCCAGCCCATCGGGTCCAGATACGCAGTATTTT. This sequence encodes CASPSGPDTQYF.

A few counts support this clone. The chain links TRBV30 to TRBJ2-1; 7 nucleotides line up with TRBD1. The CDR3 runs to 15 residues. V was clipped by 5 bases and J by 3 bases; unmatched bases: 10. Germline V gene sequence: CDR1 GTSNPN, CDR2 SVGIG (reference sequence). CDR3 protein: CAWAAIDRDYNEQFF. The DNA of the CDR3 is TGTGCCTGGGCGGCTATCGACAGGGACTACAATGAGCAGTTCTTC. Full variable domain (rest looked up from reference TRBV30 and TRBJ2-1): SQTIHQWPATLVQPVGSPLSLECTVEGTSNPNLYWYRQAAGRGLQLLFYSVGIGQISSEVPQNLSASRPQDRQFILSSKKLLLSDSGFYLCAWAAIDRDYNEQFFGPGTRLTVL.

The J gene is TRBJ1-5, the V gene TRBV28, with D perhaps matching TRBD1 (6 bases). The CDR3 totals 16 residues. Trimming removed 4 bases from V and 2 bases from J, with 15 bases in between. Germline loops: CDR1 MDHEN, CDR2 SYDVKM. The CDR3, as DNA: TGTGCCAGCAGTTCGCCCAGGGGCAATCGCAATCAGCCCCAGCATTTT. It specifies CASSSPRGNRNQPQHF.

Only a few counts were recorded for this clone. This chain connects TRBV20-1 to TRBJ1-1; no definite D call. V lost 3 bases and J 10 bases, leaving 12 bases between the germline ends. From germline, CDR1 is DFQATT and CDR2 SNEGSKA (reference sequence). CDR3 length: 11 residues. CDR3 region: CSARNSHPAFF. The DNA for the CDR3 is TGCAGTGCTAGGAACAGCCACCCAGCTTTCTTT.

This clone came up a few times. The chain carries TRBV25-1 and TRBJ2-7; D is undetermined. The germline gives CDR1 MGHDK, CDR2 SYGVNS. The CDR3 is made up of 13 amino acids. The ends were cut back, 5 bases at V and 1 base at J, with 9 bases in the middle. The CDR3 here is CASSRQESYEQYF. CDR3 DNA: TGTGCCAGCAGTCGCCAGGAGTCCTACGAGCAGTACTTC.

This chain uses TRBV20-1 with TRBJ2-7; D is unresolved. The CDR3 extends over 11 amino acids. The V end was cut by 4 bases, the J end by 4 bases, with 8 bases between. Germline assignment: CDR1 DFQATT and CDR2 SNEGSKA (reference sequence). The chain's CDR3 is CSAMVLYEQYF. The CDR3 bases are TGCAGTGCTATGGTGCTTTACGAGCAGTACTTC.

V usage is TRBV30 and J usage is TRBJ1-2, with a weak D call TRBD1 (5 bases). Trimming pared 0 bases from V and 0 bases from J, leaving 11 bases between. This CDR3 comprises 15 residues. Per the germline V gene, CDR1 is GTSNPN and CDR2 is SVGIG (reference sequence). CDR3 residues: CAWSVGVIANYGYTF. The CDR3 region has the DNA TGTGCCTGGAGTGTGGGGGTTATAGCTAACTATGGCTACACCTTC.

In this sample, this clone turned up a few times. This chain uses TRBV11-2 with TRBJ2-1, with 11 bases fitting TRBD2. The J segment lost 8 bases and the V segment lost 1 base, leaving 13 bases of the junction unmatched. The V gene's germline CDR1 is SGHAT and CDR2 FQNNGV. This CDR3 comprises 18 residues. CDR3 in DNA: TGTGCCAGCAGCTTAGGGGCCTTCGGTAGCGGGGGGGCCTATGAGCAGTTCTTC. It yields the protein CASSLGAFGSGGAYEQFF.

This clone was seen more than once but under ten times. The V call is TRBV19, the J call TRBJ2-1; D possibly matches TRBD1 or TRBD2 (5 bases each). CDR3 length equals 17 residues. CDR1 and CDR2 from the germline V gene are LNHDA and SQIVND (reference sequence). Between the trimmed V and J ends, which lost 5 bases and 3 bases, there was a span of 20 bases. CDR3 loop: CASSREGASSHYNEQFF. The CDR3 nucleotides read TGTGCCAGTAGTCGGGAAGGGGCGTCGTCCCACTACAATGAGCAGTTCTTC. Combining the CDR3 with reference TRBV19 and TRBJ2-1 gives the whole variable domain DGGITQSPKYLFRKEGQNVTLSCEQNLNHDAMYWYRQDPGQGLRLIYYSQIVNDFQKGDIAEGYSVSREKKESFPLTVTSAQKNPTAFYLCASSREGASSHYNEQFFGPGTRLTVL.